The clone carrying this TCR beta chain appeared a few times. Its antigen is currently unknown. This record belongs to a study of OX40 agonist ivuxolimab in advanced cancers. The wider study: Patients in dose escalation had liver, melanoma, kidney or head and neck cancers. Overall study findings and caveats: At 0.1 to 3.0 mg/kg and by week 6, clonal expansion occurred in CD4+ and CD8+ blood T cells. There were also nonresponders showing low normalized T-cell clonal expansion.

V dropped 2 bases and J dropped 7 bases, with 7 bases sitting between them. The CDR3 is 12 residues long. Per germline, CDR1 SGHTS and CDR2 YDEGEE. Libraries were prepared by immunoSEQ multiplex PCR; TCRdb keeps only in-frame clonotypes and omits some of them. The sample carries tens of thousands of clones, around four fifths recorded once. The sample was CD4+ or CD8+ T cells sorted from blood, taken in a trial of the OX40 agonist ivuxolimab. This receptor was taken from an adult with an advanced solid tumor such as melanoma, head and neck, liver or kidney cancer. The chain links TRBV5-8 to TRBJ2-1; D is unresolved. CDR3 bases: TGTGCCAGCAGCTTACAGATGAATGAGCAGTTCTTC. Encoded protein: CASSLQMNEQFF.